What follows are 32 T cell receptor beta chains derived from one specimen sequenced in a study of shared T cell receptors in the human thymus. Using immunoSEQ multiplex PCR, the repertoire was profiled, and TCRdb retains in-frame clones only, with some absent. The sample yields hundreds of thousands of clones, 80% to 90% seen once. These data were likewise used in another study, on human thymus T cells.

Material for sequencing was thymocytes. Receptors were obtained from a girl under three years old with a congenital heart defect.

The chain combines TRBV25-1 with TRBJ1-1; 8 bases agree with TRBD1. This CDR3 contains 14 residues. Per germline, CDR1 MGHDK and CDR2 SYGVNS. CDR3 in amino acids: CADTPGTGNTEAFF. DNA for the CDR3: TGTGCGGATACACCCGGGACAGGGAACACTGAAGCTTTCTTT.

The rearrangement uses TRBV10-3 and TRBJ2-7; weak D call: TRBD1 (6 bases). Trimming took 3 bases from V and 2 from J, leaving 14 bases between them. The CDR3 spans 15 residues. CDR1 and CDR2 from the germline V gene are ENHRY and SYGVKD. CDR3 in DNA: TGTGCCATCAGTGATGTGACAGGCAAACCCTACGAGCAGTACTTC. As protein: CAISDVTGKPYEQYF.

CDR3 nucleotide sequence: TGTGCCAGCAGTTTTGGACAGGCCCTGATCGGAACCGCGGTGAACACTGAAGCTTTCTTT. This sequence encodes CASSFGQALIGTAVNTEAFF. The J gene is TRBJ1-1, the V gene TRBV28; 7 bases are a match to TRBD1. Germline V CDR1 and CDR2: MDHEN, SYDVKM. This CDR3 spans 20 amino acids. Trimming removed 3 bases from V and 0 bases from J; junction bases left unmatched: 19.

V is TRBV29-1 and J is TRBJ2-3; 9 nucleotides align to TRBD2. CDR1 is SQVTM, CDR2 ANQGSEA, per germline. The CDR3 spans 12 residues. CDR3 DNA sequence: TGCAGTGCTAGCGGGGACACAGATACGCAGTATTTT. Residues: CSASGDTDTQYF.

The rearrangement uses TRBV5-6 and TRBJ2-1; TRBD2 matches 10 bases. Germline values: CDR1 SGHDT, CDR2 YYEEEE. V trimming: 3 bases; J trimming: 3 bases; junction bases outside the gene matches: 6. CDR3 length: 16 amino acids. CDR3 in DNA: TGTGCCAGCAGCTCTCAGCGGGGGGGCAGCTACAATGAGCAGTTCTTC. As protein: CASSSQRGGSYNEQFF.

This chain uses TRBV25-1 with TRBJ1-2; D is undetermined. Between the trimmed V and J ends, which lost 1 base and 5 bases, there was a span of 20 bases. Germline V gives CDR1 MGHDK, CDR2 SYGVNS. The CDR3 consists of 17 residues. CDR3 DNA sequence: TGTGCCAGCAGTGAATTAAGCACACCGGGAACCCTGTATGGCTACACCTTC. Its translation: CASSELSTPGTLYGYTF.

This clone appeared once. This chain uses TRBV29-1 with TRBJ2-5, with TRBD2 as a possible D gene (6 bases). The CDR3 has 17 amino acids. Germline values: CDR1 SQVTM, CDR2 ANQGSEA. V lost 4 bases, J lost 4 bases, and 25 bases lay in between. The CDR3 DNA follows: TGCAGCGTTGTAGTTAGGGCGGGGCTGGGCAGGGTAGAGACCCAGTACTTC. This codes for CSVVVRAGLGRVETQYF.

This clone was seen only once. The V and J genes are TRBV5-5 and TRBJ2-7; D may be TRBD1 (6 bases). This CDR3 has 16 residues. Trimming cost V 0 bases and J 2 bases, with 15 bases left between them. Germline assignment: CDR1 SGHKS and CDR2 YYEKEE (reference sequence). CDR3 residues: CASSLVAGRGPYEQYF. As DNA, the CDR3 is TGTGCCAGCAGCTTGGTGGCTGGCAGGGGCCCCTACGAGCAGTACTTC.

The CDR3 DNA is TGCGCCAGCAGCCCCCCGAAAGGGACAGGGGAGGATGGCTACACCTTC. Encoded protein: CASSPPKGTGEDGYTF. This rearrangement joins TRBV4-1 to TRBJ1-2; 10 nucleotides align to TRBD1. V lost 4 bases, J lost 6 bases, and 11 bases stayed unmatched. CDR1 MGHRA and CDR2 YSYEKL come from the germline V gene. CDR3 length: 16 amino acids.

The CDR3 loop reads CASTQFGQNYGYTF. The CDR3 DNA follows: TGTGCCAGCACCCAGTTCGGACAGAACTATGGCTACACCTTC. The chain recombines TRBV7-2 with TRBJ1-2, with D perhaps TRBD1 (6 bases). This CDR3 has 14 residues. V was trimmed by 7 bases and J by 2 bases, leaving 14 bases between them. Germline CDR1 reads SGHTA; CDR2 reads FQGNSA.

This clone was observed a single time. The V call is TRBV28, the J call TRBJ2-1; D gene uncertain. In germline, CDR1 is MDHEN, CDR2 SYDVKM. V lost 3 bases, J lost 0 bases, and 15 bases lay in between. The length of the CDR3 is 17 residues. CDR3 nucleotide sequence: TGTGCCAGCAGTTTCATTCCAGATGCTAGCTCCTACAATGAGCAGTTCTTC. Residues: CASSFIPDASSYNEQFF.

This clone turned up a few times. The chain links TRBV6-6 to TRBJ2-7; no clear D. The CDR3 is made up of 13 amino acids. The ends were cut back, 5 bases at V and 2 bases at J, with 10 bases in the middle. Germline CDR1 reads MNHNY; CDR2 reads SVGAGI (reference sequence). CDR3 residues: CASSRTATYEQYF. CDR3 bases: TGTGCCAGCAGTCGAACAGCAACCTACGAGCAGTACTTC.

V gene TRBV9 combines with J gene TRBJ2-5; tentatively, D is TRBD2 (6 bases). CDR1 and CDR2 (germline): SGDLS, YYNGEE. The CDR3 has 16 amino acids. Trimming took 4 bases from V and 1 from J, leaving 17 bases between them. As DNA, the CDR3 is TGTGCCAGCAGCTCAAGTCCGAAGGGAGGCCAAGAGACCCAGTACTTC. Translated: CASSSSPKGGQETQYF.

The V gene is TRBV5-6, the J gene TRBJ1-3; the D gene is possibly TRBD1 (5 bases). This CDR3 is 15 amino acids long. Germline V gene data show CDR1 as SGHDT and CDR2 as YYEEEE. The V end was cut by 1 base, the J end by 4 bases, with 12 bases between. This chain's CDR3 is CASSLTGGGGNTIYF. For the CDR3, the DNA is TGTGCCAGCAGCTTGACCGGGGGAGGAGGAAACACCATATATTTT.

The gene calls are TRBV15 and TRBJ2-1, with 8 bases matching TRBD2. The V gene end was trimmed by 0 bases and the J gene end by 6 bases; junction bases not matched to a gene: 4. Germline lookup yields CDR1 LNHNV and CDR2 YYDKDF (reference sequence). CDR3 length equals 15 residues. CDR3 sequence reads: CATSRDRTSGNEQFF. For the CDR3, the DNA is TGTGCCACCAGCAGAGATCGAACTAGCGGCAATGAGCAGTTCTTC.

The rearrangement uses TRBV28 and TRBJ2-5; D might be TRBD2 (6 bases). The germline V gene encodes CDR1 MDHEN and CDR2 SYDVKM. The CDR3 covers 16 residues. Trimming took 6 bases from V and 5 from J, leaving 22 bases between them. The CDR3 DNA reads TGTGCCAGCAGCAATCAGGTCAGGGAGGATGGGGAGACCCAGTACTTC. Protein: CASSNQVREDGETQYF. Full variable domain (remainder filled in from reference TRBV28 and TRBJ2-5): DVKVTQSSRYLVKRTGEKVFLECVQDMDHENMFWYRQDPGLGLRLIYFSYDVKMKEKGDIPEGYSVSREKKERFSLILESASTNQTSMYLCASSNQVREDGETQYFGPGTRLLVL.

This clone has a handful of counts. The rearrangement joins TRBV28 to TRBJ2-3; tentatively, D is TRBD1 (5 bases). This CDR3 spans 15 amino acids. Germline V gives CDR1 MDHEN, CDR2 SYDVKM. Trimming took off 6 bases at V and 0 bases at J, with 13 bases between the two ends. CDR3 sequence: CASRDNIGSTDTQYF. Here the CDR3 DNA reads TGTGCCAGCAGGGACAATATAGGGAGCACAGATACGCAGTATTTT.

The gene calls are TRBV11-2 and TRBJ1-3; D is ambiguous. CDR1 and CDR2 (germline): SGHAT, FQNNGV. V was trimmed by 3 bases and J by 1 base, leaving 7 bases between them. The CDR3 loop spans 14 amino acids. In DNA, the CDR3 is TGTGCCAGCAGCTTTTCAGGATCTGGAAACACCATATATTTT. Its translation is CASSFSGSGNTIYF. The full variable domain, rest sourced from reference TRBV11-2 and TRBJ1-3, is EAGVAQSPRYKIIEKRQSVAFWCNPISGHATLYWYQQILGQGPKLLIQFQNNGVVDDSQLPKDRFSAERLKGVDSTLKIQPAKLEDSAVYLCASSFSGSGNTIYFGEGSWLTVV.

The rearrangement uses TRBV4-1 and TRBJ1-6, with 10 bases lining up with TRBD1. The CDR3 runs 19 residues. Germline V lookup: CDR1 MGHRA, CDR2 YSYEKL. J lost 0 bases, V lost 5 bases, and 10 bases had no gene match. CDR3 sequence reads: CASSVSPGQGSSYNSPLHF. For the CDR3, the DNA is TGCGCCAGCAGCGTATCTCCGGGACAGGGGAGCTCCTATAATTCACCCCTCCACTTT.

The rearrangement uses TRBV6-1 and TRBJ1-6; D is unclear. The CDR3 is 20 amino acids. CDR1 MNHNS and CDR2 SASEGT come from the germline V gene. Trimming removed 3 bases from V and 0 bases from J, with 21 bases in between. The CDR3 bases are TGTGCCAGCAGTGAGGTCTATTCCGAAGAGGGAAGCTCCTATAATTCACCCCTCCACTTT. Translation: CASSEVYSEEGSSYNSPLHF.

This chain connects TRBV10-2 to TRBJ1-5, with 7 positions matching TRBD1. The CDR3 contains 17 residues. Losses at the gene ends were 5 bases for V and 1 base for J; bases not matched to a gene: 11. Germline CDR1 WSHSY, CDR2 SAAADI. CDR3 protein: CASSTHRRGLSNQPQHF. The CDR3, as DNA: TGCGCCAGCAGTACTCATCGCAGGGGGTTGAGCAATCAGCCCCAGCATTTT.

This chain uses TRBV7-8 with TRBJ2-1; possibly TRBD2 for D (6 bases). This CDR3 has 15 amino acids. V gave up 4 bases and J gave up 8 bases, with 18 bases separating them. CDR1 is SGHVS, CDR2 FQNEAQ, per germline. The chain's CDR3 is CASSSSQTRLYEQFF. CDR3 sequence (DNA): TGTGCCAGCAGCTCCTCCCAGACTAGACTCTATGAGCAGTTCTTC.

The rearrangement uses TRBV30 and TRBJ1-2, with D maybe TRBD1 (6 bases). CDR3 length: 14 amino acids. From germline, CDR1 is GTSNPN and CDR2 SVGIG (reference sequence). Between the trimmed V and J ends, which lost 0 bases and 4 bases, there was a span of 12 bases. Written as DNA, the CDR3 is TGTGCCTGGAGTGTACAGGGTTACACCTATGGCTACACCTTC. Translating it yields CAWSVQGYTYGYTF.

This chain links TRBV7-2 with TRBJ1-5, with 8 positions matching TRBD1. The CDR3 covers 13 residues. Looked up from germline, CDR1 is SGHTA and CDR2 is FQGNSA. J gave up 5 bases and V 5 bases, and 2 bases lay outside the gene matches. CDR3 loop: CASSLTGDQPQHF. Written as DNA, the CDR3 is TGTGCCAGCAGCCTGACAGGGGATCAGCCCCAGCATTTT.

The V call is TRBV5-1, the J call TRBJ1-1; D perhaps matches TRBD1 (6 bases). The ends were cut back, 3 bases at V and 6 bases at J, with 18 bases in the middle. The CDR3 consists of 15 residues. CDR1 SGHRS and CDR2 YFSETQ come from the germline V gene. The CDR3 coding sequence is TGCGCCAGCAGCTGGGACACCCAGAACACTTCTGAAGCTTTCTTT. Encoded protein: CASSWDTQNTSEAFF.

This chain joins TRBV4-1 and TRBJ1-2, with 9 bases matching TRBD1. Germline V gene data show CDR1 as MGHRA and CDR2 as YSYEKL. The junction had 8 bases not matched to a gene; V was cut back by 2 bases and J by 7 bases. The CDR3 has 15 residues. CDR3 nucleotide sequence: TGCGCCAGCAGCCAACCGACAGGGGGTATTTGTGGCTACACCTTC. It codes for CASSQPTGGICGYTF.

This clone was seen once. In DNA form, the CDR3 reads TGTGCCAGCAGTTTATTGCCCCCGGAGAGCCTAGAGACCCAGTACTTC. This encodes CASSLLPPESLETQYF. The chain recombines TRBV28 with TRBJ2-5, with unresolved D. Trimming pared 1 base from V and 4 bases from J, leaving 16 bases between. The CDR3 is 16 amino acids. Germline loops: CDR1 MDHEN, CDR2 SYDVKM. The full variable domain, rest sourced from reference TRBV28 and TRBJ2-5, is DVKVTQSSRYLVKRTGEKVFLECVQDMDHENMFWYRQDPGLGLRLIYFSYDVKMKEKGDIPEGYSVSREKKERFSLILESASTNQTSMYLCASSLLPPESLETQYFGPGTRLLVL.

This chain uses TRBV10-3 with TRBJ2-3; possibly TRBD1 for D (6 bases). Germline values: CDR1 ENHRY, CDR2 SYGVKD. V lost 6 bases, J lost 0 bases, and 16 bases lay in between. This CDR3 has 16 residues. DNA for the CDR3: TGTGCCATCAGAGTGACAGGCGACTCTAGCACAGATACGCAGTATTTT. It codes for CAIRVTGDSSTDTQYF.

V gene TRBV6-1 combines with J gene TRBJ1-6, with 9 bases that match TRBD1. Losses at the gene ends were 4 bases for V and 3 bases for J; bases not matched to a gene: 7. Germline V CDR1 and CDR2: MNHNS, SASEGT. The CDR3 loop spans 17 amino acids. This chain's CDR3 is CASSVHRGLDYNSPLHF. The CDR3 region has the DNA TGTGCCAGCAGTGTCCACAGGGGGCTTGACTATAATTCACCCCTCCACTTT.

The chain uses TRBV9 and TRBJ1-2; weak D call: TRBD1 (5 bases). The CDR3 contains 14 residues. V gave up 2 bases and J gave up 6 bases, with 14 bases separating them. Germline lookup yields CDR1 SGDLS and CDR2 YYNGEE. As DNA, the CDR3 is TGTGCCAGCAGCGTGTTTTTTTGGGGGGATGGCTACACCTTC. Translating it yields CASSVFFWGDGYTF.

CDR3 nucleotide sequence: TGTGCCAGCAGTTTCTCCAATGAGCAGTTCTTC. It specifies CASSFSNEQFF. The chain joins TRBV6-1 to TRBJ2-1, with D uncertain. CDR3 length: 11 amino acids. Trimming removed 5 bases at V and 6 bases at J, with 5 bases between. CDR1 is MNHNS and CDR2 is SASEGT in the germline V gene.

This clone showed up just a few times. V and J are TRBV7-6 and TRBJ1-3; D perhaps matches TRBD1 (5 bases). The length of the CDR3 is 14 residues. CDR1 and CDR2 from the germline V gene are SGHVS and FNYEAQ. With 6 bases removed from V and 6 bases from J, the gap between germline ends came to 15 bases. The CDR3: CASSYPTESNTIYF. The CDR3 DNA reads TGTGCCAGCAGTTACCCGACAGAATCAAACACCATATATTTT. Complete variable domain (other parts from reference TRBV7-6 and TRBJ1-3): GAGVSQSPRYKVTKRGQDVALRCDPISGHVSLYWYRQALGQGPEFLTYFNYEAQQDKSGLPNDRFSAERPEGSISTLTIQRTEQRDSAMYRCASSYPTESNTIYFGEGSWLTVV.